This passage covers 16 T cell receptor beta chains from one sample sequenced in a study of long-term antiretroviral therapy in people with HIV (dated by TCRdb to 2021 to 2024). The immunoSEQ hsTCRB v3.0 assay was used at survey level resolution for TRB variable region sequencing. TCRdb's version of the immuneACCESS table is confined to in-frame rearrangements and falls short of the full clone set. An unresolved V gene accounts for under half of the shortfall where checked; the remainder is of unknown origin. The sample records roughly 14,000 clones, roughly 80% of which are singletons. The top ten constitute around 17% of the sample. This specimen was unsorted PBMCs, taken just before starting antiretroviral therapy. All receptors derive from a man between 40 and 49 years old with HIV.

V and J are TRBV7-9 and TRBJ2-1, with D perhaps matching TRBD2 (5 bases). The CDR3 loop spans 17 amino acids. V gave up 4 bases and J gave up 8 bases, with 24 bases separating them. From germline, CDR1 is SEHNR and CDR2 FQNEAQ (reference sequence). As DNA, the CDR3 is TGTGCCAGCAGCTCTAGTGAAGGGAGTGTCCTCCGGTATGAGCAGTTCTTC. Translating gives CASSSSEGSVLRYEQFF.

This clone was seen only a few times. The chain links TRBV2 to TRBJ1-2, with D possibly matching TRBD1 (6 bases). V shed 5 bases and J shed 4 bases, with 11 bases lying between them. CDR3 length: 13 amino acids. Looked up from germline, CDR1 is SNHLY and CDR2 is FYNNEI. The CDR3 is CASSSQGSYGYTF. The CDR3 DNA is TGTGCCAGCAGTTCACAGGGCTCCTATGGCTACACCTTC.

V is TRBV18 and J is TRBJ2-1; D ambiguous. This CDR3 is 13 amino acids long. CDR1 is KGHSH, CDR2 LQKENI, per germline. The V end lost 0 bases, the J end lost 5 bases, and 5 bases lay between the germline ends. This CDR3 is CASSPPAHNEQFF. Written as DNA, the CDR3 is TGTGCCAGCTCACCACCGGCCCACAATGAGCAGTTCTTC.

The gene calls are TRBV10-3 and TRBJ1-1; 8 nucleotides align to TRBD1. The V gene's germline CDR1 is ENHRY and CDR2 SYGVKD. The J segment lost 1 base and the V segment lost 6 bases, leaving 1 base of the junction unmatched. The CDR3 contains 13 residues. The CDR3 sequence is CAIRGQANTEAFF. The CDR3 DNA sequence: TGTGCCATCAGGGGACAGGCGAACACTGAAGCTTTCTTT.

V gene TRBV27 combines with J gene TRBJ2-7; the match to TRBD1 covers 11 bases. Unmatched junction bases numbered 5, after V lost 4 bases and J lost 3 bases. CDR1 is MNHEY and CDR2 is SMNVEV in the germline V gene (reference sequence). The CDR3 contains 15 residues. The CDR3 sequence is CASSSGTGGGYEQYF. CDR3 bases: TGTGCCAGCAGTTCGGGGACAGGGGGAGGCTACGAGCAGTACTTC.

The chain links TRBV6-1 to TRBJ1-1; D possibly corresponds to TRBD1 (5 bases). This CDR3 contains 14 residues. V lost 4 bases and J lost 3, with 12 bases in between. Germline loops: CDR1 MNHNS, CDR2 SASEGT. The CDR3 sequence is CASSARDLYTEAFF. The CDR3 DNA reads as TGTGCCAGCAGTGCTCGGGACCTATACACTGAAGCTTTCTTT.

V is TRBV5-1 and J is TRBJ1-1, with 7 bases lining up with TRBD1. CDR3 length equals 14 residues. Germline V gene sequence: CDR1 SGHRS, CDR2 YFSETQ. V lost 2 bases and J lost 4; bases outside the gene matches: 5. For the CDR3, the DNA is TGCGCCAGCAGCTTACAGGGGTTGGGCACTGAAGCTTTCTTT. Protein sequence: CASSLQGLGTEAFF.

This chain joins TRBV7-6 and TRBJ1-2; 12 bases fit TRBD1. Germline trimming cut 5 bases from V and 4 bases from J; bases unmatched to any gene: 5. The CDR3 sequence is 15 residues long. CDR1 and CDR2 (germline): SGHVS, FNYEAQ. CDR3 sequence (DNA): TGTGCCAGCAGCCCAGGGACAGGGGGCGGCTATGGCTACACCTTC. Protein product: CASSPGTGGGYGYTF.

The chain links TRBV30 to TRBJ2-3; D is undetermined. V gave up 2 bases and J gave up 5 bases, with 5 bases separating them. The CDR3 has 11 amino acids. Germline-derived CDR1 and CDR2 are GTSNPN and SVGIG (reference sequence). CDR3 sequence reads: CAWSWIDTQYF. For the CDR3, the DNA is TGTGCCTGGAGTTGGATAGATACGCAGTATTTT. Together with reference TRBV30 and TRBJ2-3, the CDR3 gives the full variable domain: SQTIHQWPATLVQPVGSPLSLECTVEGTSNPNLYWYRQAAGRGLQLLFYSVGIGQISSEVPQNLSASRPQDRQFILSSKKLLLSDSGFYLCAWSWIDTQYFGPGTRLTVL.

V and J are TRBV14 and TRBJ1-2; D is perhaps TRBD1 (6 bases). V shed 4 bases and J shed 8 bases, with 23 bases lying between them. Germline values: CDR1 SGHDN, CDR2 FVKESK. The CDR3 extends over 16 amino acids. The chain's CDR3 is CASSPPGALTRQGYTF. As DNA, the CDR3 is TGTGCCAGCAGCCCCCCGGGGGCCCTGACCCGGCAGGGCTACACCTTC.

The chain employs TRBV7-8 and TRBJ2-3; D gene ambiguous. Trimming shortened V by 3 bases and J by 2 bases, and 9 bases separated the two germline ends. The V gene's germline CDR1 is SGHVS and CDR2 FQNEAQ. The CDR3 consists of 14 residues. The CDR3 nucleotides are TGTGCCAGCAGCTTTAAGGGTTACACAGATACGCAGTATTTT. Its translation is CASSFKGYTDTQYF.

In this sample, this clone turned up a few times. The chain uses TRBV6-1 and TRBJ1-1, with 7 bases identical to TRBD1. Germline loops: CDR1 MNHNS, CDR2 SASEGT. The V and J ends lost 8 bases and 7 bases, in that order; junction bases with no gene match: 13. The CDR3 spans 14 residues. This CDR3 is CASFRPGQFSEAFF. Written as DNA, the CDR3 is TGTGCCAGCTTTCGACCGGGACAGTTCAGTGAAGCTTTCTTT.

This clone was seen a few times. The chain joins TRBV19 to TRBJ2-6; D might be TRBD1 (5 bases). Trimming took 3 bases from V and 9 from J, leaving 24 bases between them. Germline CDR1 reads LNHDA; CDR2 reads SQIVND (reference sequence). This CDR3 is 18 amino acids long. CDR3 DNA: TGTGCCAGTAGTATGATGGGTGGGGCTTTTCGTCCAGGCAACGTCCTGACTTTC. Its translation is CASSMMGGAFRPGNVLTF.

CDR3 region: CASSYRLDRVSEEQFF. As DNA, the CDR3 is TGTGCCAGCAGTTACCGATTGGACAGGGTGAGCGAGGAGCAGTTCTTC. This chain connects TRBV6-5 to TRBJ2-1; 8 bases fit TRBD1. Germline V gene data show CDR1 as MNHEY and CDR2 as SVGAGI. Trimming removed 2 bases from V and 10 bases from J; junction bases left unmatched: 13. CDR3 size: 16 residues.

CDR3 loop: CASSLEGPVNTEAFF. CDR3 nucleotides: TGCGCCAGCAGCTTGGAAGGTCCAGTGAACACTGAAGCTTTCTTT. V and J are TRBV5-1 and TRBJ1-1; D unclear. This CDR3 comprises 15 residues. The V gene lost 0 bases and the J gene lost 0 bases, with 9 bases spanning the gap. The germline CDR1 and CDR2 sequences are SGHRS and YFSETQ.

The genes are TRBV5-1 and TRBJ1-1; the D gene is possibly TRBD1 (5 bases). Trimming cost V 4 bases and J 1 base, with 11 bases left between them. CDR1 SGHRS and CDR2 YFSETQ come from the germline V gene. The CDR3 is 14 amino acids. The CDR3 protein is CASSGTTENTEAFF. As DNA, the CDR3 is TGCGCCAGCAGCGGAACGACAGAGAACACTGAAGCTTTCTTT.